This T cell receptor beta chain is drawn from a study of multiple sclerosis patients with progressive multifocal leukoencephalopathy. The CDR3 totals 14 residues. V lost 2 bases, J lost 2 bases, and 2 bases stayed unmatched. Germline-derived CDR1 and CDR2 are KGHSH and LQKENI. Study-wide results and limits: Before and during natalizumab, the clones expanded at PML already existed.

On this clone itself: Its specificity is not known. Different DNA sequences within this sample yield the same CDR3.

Sequencing was at survey level. Repertoires were generated with immunoSEQ multiplex PCR, while TCRdb's copy carries only in-frame clones and drops some. Here the sample spans more than 30,000 clones, roughly 87% being singletons. Time point of the sample: time of PML onset. The specimen was PBMCs, collected from a patient treated with natalizumab. V usage is TRBV18 and J usage is TRBJ2-7; 8 bases map to TRBD1. The TCR originated in a woman aged 40 to 55 with progressive multifocal leukoencephalopathy. The CDR3 sequence: CASSPGTGAYEQYF. The CDR3 DNA reads TGTGCCAGCTCACCAGGGACAGGAGCCTACGAGCAGTACTTC.